These T cell receptor beta chains were read from a single sample in a study of T cell responses to AZD1222 COVID-19 vaccine. The data were produced by immunoSEQ multiplex PCR, yet TCRdb's version contains in-frame clones alone and is incomplete. The sample consists of about 140,000 clones, around 93% of them appearing once. This sample comprised peripheral blood, obtained on day 0 of AZD1222 vaccination. These receptors were collected from an adult in good health. Each CDR3 is given with its conserved first and last residue. The D gene is left open where the match is weak. Not every row has a clone size; where given, it reads once, few, many or a size class.

-	TRBV6-1	TRBJ2-7	once	CASSGAPQFFKDEQYF	TGTGCCAGCAGTGGAGCACCACAATTTTTTAAGGACGAGCAGTACTTC
TRBD2	TRBV4-1	TRBJ2-7	-	CASSPRSGGSSYEQYF	TGCGCCAGCAGCCCCAGGAGCGGGGGTTCCTCCTACGAGCAGTACTTC
-	TRBV5-4	TRBJ2-2	-	CASSLIQDGELFF	TGTGCCAGCAGCTTGATCCAGGACGGGGAGCTGTTTTTT
-	TRBV30	TRBJ2-1	-	CAWSVSQNEQFF	TGTGCCTGGAGTGTCTCCCAGAATGAGCAGTTCTTC
-	TRBV19	TRBJ1-1	few	CASREQRNTEAFF	TGTGCCAGTCGGGAACAGAGAAACACTGAAGCTTTCTTT
TRBD1	TRBV5-1	TRBJ2-1	-	CASSKGTGGFNEQFF	TGCGCCAGCAGCAAAGGGACAGGGGGCTTCAATGAGCAGTTCTTC
-	TRBV5-1	TRBJ1-3	-	CASSLDGLGNTIYF	TGCGCCAGCAGCTTGGACGGGTTAGGAAACACCATATATTTT
-	TRBV4-3	TRBJ1-2	-	CASSQIGTGLTGGYTF	TGCGCCAGCAGCCAAATCGGGACGGGATTAACGGGCGGCTACACCTTC
TRBD1	TRBV5-1	TRBJ1-2	-	CASSLALQGAGGYTF	TGCGCCAGCAGCTTGGCACTCCAGGGGGCTGGTGGCTACACCTTC
-	TRBV5-4	TRBJ2-3	-	CASSSRTETNTQYF	TGTGCCAGCAGCTCTAGGACCGAGACAAATACGCAGTATTTT
-	TRBV30	TRBJ1-5	-	CAWSVRGSGSNQPQHF	TGTGCCTGGAGTGTACGGGGAAGTGGTAGCAATCAGCCCCAGCATTTT
-	TRBV12-5	TRBJ2-5	once	CASGLTPRAGETQYF	TGTGCTAGTGGTTTGACCCCGAGGGCGGGCGAGACCCAGTACTTC
-	TRBV9	TRBJ2-1	-	CASSVGIGGEQFF	TGTGCCAGCAGCGTAGGCATTGGGGGTGAGCAGTTCTTC
-	TRBV5-1	TRBJ1-1	-	CASSPAGMNTEAFF	TGCGCCAGCAGCCCCGCAGGGATGAACACTGAAGCTTTCTTT
-	TRBV15	TRBJ2-3	-	CATSSYGTQYF	TGTGCCACCAGCAGTTACGGGACGCAGTATTTT
TRBD1	TRBV10-3	TRBJ2-1	once	CAISDLVRDRPLPGQFF	TGTGCCATCAGTGACCTTGTCCGGGACAGGCCTCTACCGGGGCAGTTCTTC
-	TRBV5-5	TRBJ1-5	-	CASSWRGVSNQPQHF	TGTGCCAGCAGCTGGAGGGGGGTTTCCAATCAGCCCCAGCATTTT
-	TRBV7-2	TRBJ1-4	-	CASSSGIQATNEKLFF	TGTGCCAGCAGCTCAGGGATCCAGGCGACTAATGAAAAACTGTTTTTT
-	TRBV15	TRBJ2-1	-	CATSSQTERIRYNEQFF	TGTGCCACCAGCAGCCAGACGGAGCGGATCCGATACAATGAGCAGTTCTTC
-	TRBV4-3	TRBJ1-2	-	CASSQDKAGEYGYTF	TGCGCCAGCAGCCAAGATAAGGCAGGGGAATATGGCTACACCTTC
-	TRBV11-3	TRBJ1-1	-	CASSLDSDTEAFF	TGTGCCAGCAGCTTAGACAGTGACACTGAAGCTTTCTTT
-	TRBV28	TRBJ1-1	-	CASTKFGTAEAFF	TGTGCCAGCACTAAGTTCGGGACGGCTGAAGCTTTCTTT
TRBD2	TRBV19	TRBJ2-7	-	CASSITSGSDEQYF	TGTGCCAGTAGTATAACTAGCGGGAGCGACGAGCAGTACTTC
-	TRBV6-5	TRBJ2-7	-	CASRGTAVGEQYF	TGTGCCAGCAGGGGGACTGCCGTGGGGGAGCAGTACTTC
-	TRBV23-1	TRBJ1-6	-	CASLLGGFRNSPLHF	TGCGCCAGCCTCCTCGGCGGATTCAGAAATTCACCCCTCCACTTT
-	TRBV5-5	TRBJ1-3	-	CASSPGDSGNTIYF	TGTGCCAGCAGTCCCGGGGACTCTGGAAACACCATATATTTT
TRBD1	TRBV6-5	TRBJ1-4	once	CASSYGTGISNEKLFF	TGTGCCAGCAGTTACGGGACAGGGATTTCCAATGAAAAACTGTTTTTT
-	TRBV28	TRBJ1-5	-	CASSLAGGGVLRLQHF	TGTGCCAGCAGTTTGGCGGGGGGAGGGGTCCTACGGCTCCAGCATTTT
TRBD1	TRBV3-1/TRBV3-2	TRBJ1-2	few	CASSRGTGGDYGYTF	TGTGCCAGCAGCCGAGGGACAGGGGGTGACTATGGCTACACCTTC
TRBD1	TRBV11-2	TRBJ1-1	-	CASSLGQGGKNTEAFF	TGTGCCAGCAGCTTAGGGCAGGGGGGTAAAAACACTGAAGCTTTCTTT
TRBD1	TRBV7-2	TRBJ2-1	-	CASSYTGGPYNEQFF	TGTGCCAGCAGCTACACAGGGGGTCCCTACAATGAGCAGTTCTTC
-	TRBV12-3/TRBV12-4	TRBJ1-1	-	CASSLPGVTEAFF	TGTGCCAGCAGTCTGCCGGGAGTCACTGAAGCTTTCTTT
-	TRBV4-2	TRBJ1-2	-	CASSQIQANYGYTF	TGTGCCAGCAGCCAGATACAGGCGAACTATGGCTACACCTTC
-	TRBV6-1	TRBJ1-6	-	CASSEGWDNSPLHF	TGTGCCAGCAGTGAAGGGTGGGATAATTCACCCCTCCACTTT
-	TRBV7-9	TRBJ1-5	-	CASSRQAGQPQHF	TGTGCCAGCAGCCGACAGGCTGGGCAGCCCCAGCATTTT
TRBD1	TRBV24-1	TRBJ1-5	-	CATSDSVSDRTQPQHF	TGTGCCACCAGTGATTCGGTATCGGACAGGACTCAGCCCCAGCATTTT
-	TRBV5-1	TRBJ1-1	-	CASSFDSWNTEAFF	TGCGCCAGCAGCTTCGACAGTTGGAACACTGAAGCTTTCTTT
TRBD1	TRBV4-3	TRBJ2-7	-	CASSQGYDQGAQYEQYF	TGCGCCAGCAGCCAAGGATACGACCAGGGGGCCCAGTACGAGCAGTACTTC
TRBD2	TRBV20-1	TRBJ2-3	-	CSASGTSGTDTQYF	TGCAGTGCTAGTGGGACTAGCGGGACAGATACGCAGTATTTT
-	TRBV9	TRBJ1-5	-	CASSPAVNNQPQHF	TGTGCCAGCAGCCCAGCAGTCAACAATCAGCCCCAGCATTTT